Described below is a single T cell receptor beta chain sequence and its context. This sample was included in a study of blood T cell repertoires in COVID-19. Participant reports of clinical history set cohort assignment. The assay was immunoSEQ multiplex PCR, and TCRdb's table has in-frame clones only and misses some. The data show about 300,000 clones, with over 75% seen just once and roughly a tenth held by the top ten. Trimming left V 2 bases short and J 0 bases short, with 11 bases between. CDR3 length: 15 residues. CDR1 is SGHRS, CDR2 YFSETQ, per germline. The sequencing input was PBMCs or T cells enriched from blood (not recorded which). The chain recombines TRBV5-1 with TRBJ1-1; D not certain. The sequence was collected from a woman younger than 30 who had recovered from COVID-19. This CDR3 reads CASSLGSGLNTEAFF. For the CDR3, the DNA is TGCGCCAGCAGCTTAGGTTCAGGCTTGAACACTGAAGCTTTCTTT.